A selection of T cell receptor beta chains follows, all from one sample in a study of Ad26.COV2.S vaccination and SARS-CoV-2 variants. Profiling relied on immunoSEQ multiplex PCR, and the TCRdb table lists in-frame clones only, not all of them. The sample carries roughly 460,000 clones, 80% to 90% recorded once. Material: peripheral blood, obtained in a trial of Ad26.COV2.S vaccine versus placebo. Receptor source: a person between 18 and 65 years old who received the Ad26.COV2.S COVID-19 vaccine or a placebo. The CDR3 runs from the conserved cysteine through the conserved F or W. Fields, in order: clone size, J gene, V gene, D gene, CDR3 protein. D genes are given only for firm matches. Part of the rows lack a size; the others show once, few, many or a class for expanded clones.

>.|TRBJ1-1|TRBV18|.
CASSPQKNTEAFF
>once|TRBJ1-2|TRBV27|.
CASSGLGPGYGYTF
>.|TRBJ2-2|TRBV7-9|.
CASTRAPGELFF
>.|TRBJ1-2|TRBV7-9|TRBD1
CASSLYPGGSNYGYTF
>.|TRBJ1-6|TRBV5-4|.
CASSGGAGGSPLHF
>once|TRBJ2-4|TRBV19|.
CASSMGGSLGGAKNIQYF
>.|TRBJ2-7|TRBV4-1|.
CASSQESSSGESLWEQYF
>.|TRBJ1-5|TRBV3-1/TRBV3-2|.
CASSRPGMGQPQHF
>.|TRBJ2-1|TRBV5-1|TRBD1
CASSLGETGVLGNEQFF
>.|TRBJ2-5|TRBV2|.
CASSRGFLGETQYF
>.|TRBJ1-2|TRBV29-1|.
CSVQRQPPSNGYTF
>.|TRBJ1-1|TRBV4-1|.
CASSVGHNSGRDTEAFF
>.|TRBJ1-4|TRBV19|.
CASSPHRGATNEKLFF
>.|TRBJ2-7|TRBV18|.
CASSPPGTYEQYF
>.|TRBJ1-1|TRBV28|TRBD1
CASSLDRTINTEAFF
>.|TRBJ1-2|TRBV6-5|TRBD1
CASSYQGAAYGYTF
>.|TRBJ1-6|TRBV6-5|.
CASSSGVFLHF
>few|TRBJ2-2|TRBV18|TRBD2
CASSPNSGSSHTGELFF
>.|TRBJ1-2|TRBV5-1|TRBD1
CASSLEGTGNYGYTF
>once|TRBJ2-7|TRBV2|TRBD2
CASIGLAGYEQYF
>.|TRBJ1-6|TRBV4-3|.
CASSQERTSSYNSPLHF
>.|TRBJ2-7|TRBV3-1/TRBV3-2|TRBD1
CASSRRQGVGYEQYF
>.|TRBJ2-1|TRBV6-2/TRBV6-3|.
CASSYRTLGSNEQFF
>.|TRBJ1-1|TRBV7-9|TRBD1
CASSPWGQPNTEAFF
>.|TRBJ1-6|TRBV7-9|TRBD1
CASSPRGQGNSPLHF
>.|TRBJ1-1|TRBV7-3|.
CASSHDMDSEAFF
>.|TRBJ2-7|TRBV10-1|TRBD1
CASSESRTGGYEQYF
>.|TRBJ2-7|TRBV4-1|.
CASSHPPRDEQYF
>.|TRBJ1-1|TRBV5-1|TRBD1
CASTRDAGGSEAFF
>once|TRBJ2-1|TRBV7-2|.
CASSLEEWGEQFF
>.|TRBJ2-7|TRBV6-5|.
CASSYGTSYEQYF
>.|TRBJ1-1|TRBV4-1|.
CASSGYRDNTEAFF
>once|TRBJ2-2|TRBV7-3|TRBD1
CASSLTGTGVNTGELFF
>.|TRBJ1-1|TRBV28|.
CASSIGYTEAFF
>.|TRBJ2-7|TRBV18|TRBD1
CASSPLGGSPSYEQYF